Presented here are 22 T cell receptor beta chains from one specimen sequenced in a study of tissue T cells after allogeneic stem cell transplantation. Method: immunoSEQ multiplex PCR; TCRdb's copy keeps in-frame clones and lacks some. Counted here are 2,500 to 3,500 clones, 40% to 55% occurring once; the ten biggest clones make up 16%. Time point denoted: mouse harvest day 14 after allogeneic transplant. The graft held 10^6 splenic CD5+ T cells and 10^7 T-cell-depleted bone marrow cells. Sequenced sample: gut tissue. Every receptor here comes from a female BALB/c mouse given C57BL/6 T cells with graft-versus-host disease after an allogeneic hematopoietic cell transplant.

A remark on this clone: The genes and germline here are from mouse. The CDR3 end falls 1 residue outside the read, so it is completed with the germline J gene. V and J are TRBV26 and TRBJ1-4; 9 bases map to TRBD1. The CDR3 runs 15 residues. The V and J ends lost 4 bases and 3 bases, in that order; junction bases with no gene match: 3. Germline values: CDR1 KGHPV, CDR2 FQNQEV (reference sequence). The CDR3 bases that were read are TGTGCCAGCAGTCCGGGACAGGGAACCAACGAAAGATTATTT. It codes for CASSPGQGTNERLF. The full CDR3 is CASSPGQGTNERLFF.

This clone has a handful of counts. All gene names here are mouse names. The read gets to within 1 residue of the CDR3 end, and the germline J gene fills in the rest. V usage is TRBV5 and J usage is TRBJ1-1; 8 positions agree with TRBD1. The CDR3 extends over 14 amino acids. Germline CDR1 and CDR2: LGHNA and YNLKQL (reference sequence). V lost 2 bases to trimming and J lost 5 bases; unmatched junction nucleotides: 4. This CDR3 reads CASSQQGARTEVFF. The sequenced CDR3 bases are TGTGCCAGCAGCCAACAGGGGGCGCGGACAGAAGTCTTC.

As concerns this clone: The listed genes are named as in mouse. The read falls 1 residue short of the CDR3 end, and the missing part is taken from the germline J gene. The chain carries TRBV3 and TRBJ2-1, with TRBD2 matching 11 bases. Germline V gene lookup returns CDR1 SNHLY and CDR2 FYNGKV (reference sequence). Germline trimming cut 5 bases from V and 7 bases from J; bases unmatched to any gene: 4. CDR3 length equals 14 residues. The covered CDR3 bases are TGTGCCAGCAGCCAACTGGGGGGGCGAGCTGAGCAGTTC. It yields the protein CASSQLGGRAEQF. The full CDR3 protein is CASSQLGGRAEQFF.

This clone was found a few times. Here the gene names and germline are mouse. The CDR3 end falls 1 residue outside the read, so it is completed with the germline J gene. The chain recombines TRBV3 with TRBJ2-4; 9 bases are shared with TRBD2. V dropped 2 bases and J dropped 3; count of bases not matched to a gene: 9. The CDR3 spans 17 residues. Per germline, CDR1 SNHLY and CDR2 FYNGKV (reference sequence). The CDR3 sequence is CASSLSWGGAGQNTLYF. The covered CDR3 bases are TGTGCCAGCAGCTTAAGTTGGGGGGGCGCGGGACAAAACACCTTGTAC.

Remarks on this clone: Mouse gene names apply. The read terminates 1 residue ahead of where the CDR3 ends, so the germline J gene completes it. The chain uses TRBV26 and TRBJ1-1, with 9 bases that match TRBD1. The trim removed 2 bases at V and 5 bases at J, leaving 3 bases unmatched. From germline, CDR1 is KGHPV and CDR2 FQNQEV (reference sequence). The CDR3 length is 14 residues. The part of the CDR3 DNA that was read is TGTGCCAGCAGTCTGCCGGGGACAGGGACAGAAGTCTTC. Translating gives CASSLPGTGTEVF. In full, the CDR3 reads CASSLPGTGTEVFF.

The sample holds a few counts of this clone. Mouse gene names apply. The read ends 1 residue shy of where the CDR3 ends; the end is completed using the germline J gene. The chain carries TRBV26 and TRBJ2-1; 7 bases map to TRBD1. Trimming removed 6 bases from V and 3 bases from J; junction bases left unmatched: 5. Germline assignment: CDR1 KGHPV and CDR2 FQNQEV (reference sequence). The CDR3 is 14 amino acids. The CDR3 DNA, read in part, is TGTGCCAGCAGCCGGGGACAGACCTATGCTGAGCAGTTC. This translates into CASSRGQTYAEQF. The whole CDR3 reads CASSRGQTYAEQFF. The full variable domain, rest sourced from reference TRBV26 and TRBJ2-1, is NSKVIQTPRYLVKGQGQKAKMRCIPEKGHPVVFWYQQNKNNEFKFLINFQNQEVLQQIDMTEKRFSAECPSNSPCSLEIQSSEAGDSALYLCASSRGQTYAEQFFGPGTRLTVL.

This clone was seen more than once but under ten times. Mouse names are used for the genes. The read gets to within 1 residue of the CDR3 end, and the germline J gene fills in the rest. The rearrangement uses TRBV13-3 and TRBJ2-5; 11 bases agree with TRBD2. CDR1 is NNHDY, CDR2 SYVADS, per germline. The CDR3 consists of 16 residues. The V and J ends lost 2 bases and 3 bases, in that order; junction bases with no gene match: 5. The sequenced part of the CDR3 DNA is TGTGCCAGCAGTGAAAACTGGGGGGGCGGACAAGACACCCAGTAC. Translated, it gives CASSENWGGGQDTQY. The full CDR3 is CASSENWGGGQDTQYF.

In regard to this clone: All gene names here are mouse names. Read sequence stops 1 residue before the CDR3 end, and the germline J gene provides the missing end. The chain couples TRBV13-1 to TRBJ2-3; TRBD2 matches at 8 bases. The CDR3 runs to 16 residues. CDR1 is NSHNY and CDR2 is SYGAGN in the germline V gene. Trimming removed 1 base from V and 0 bases from J; junction bases left unmatched: 4. The DNA read from the CDR3 is TGTGCCAGCAGTGATTTCTGGGGGGCTAGTGCAGAAACGCTGTAT. Translating it yields CASSDFWGASAETLY. The complete CDR3 sequence is CASSDFWGASAETLYF.

A word on this clone: Gene names follow the mouse nomenclature. The CDR3 extends 1 residue past the end of the read, so its final part is completed from the germline J gene. This chain joins TRBV5 and TRBJ1-4; the match to TRBD1 covers 7 bases. The CDR3 extends over 16 amino acids. From germline, CDR1 is LGHNA and CDR2 YNLKQL (reference sequence). V was clipped by 0 bases and J by 3 bases; unmatched bases: 4. The CDR3 DNA, read in part, is TGTGCCAGCAGCCAAGAGCGTCAGGGGGCCAACGAAAGATTATTT. The encoded protein is CASSQERQGANERLF. The entire CDR3 reads CASSQERQGANERLFF.

In its sample, this clone was seen a few times. Gene and germline names: mouse. Read data end 1 residue before the CDR3 end; the end is taken from the germline J gene. V usage is TRBV23 and J usage is TRBJ2-7; the table's D call, TRBD1, was not checked against the DNA. The CDR3 length is 14 residues. Germline CDR1 KGHTA, CDR2 FQNQQP. The CDR3 sequence: CSSSQHRSSYEQYF. The sequenced CDR3 bases are TGCTCCAGCAGTCAACACAGGAGCTCCTATGAACAGTAC.

About this clone itself: The gene symbols are mouse symbols. Read sequence stops 1 residue before the CDR3 end, and the germline J gene provides the missing end. The rearrangement links TRBV15 to TRBJ1-1, with a possible D match to TRBD1 (6 bases). This CDR3 is 13 amino acids long. The germline V gene encodes CDR1 SGHND and CDR2 FRSKSL. Between the trimmed V and J ends, which lost 6 bases and 0 bases, there was a span of 8 bases. The CDR3 is CASRWTANTEVFF. CDR3 bases read: TGTGCCAGCAGATGGACAGCAAACACAGAAGTCTTC.

A few counts support this clone. Mouse gene names apply. From the germline J gene comes the end of the CDR3, since the read stops 1 residue before it. The rearrangement links TRBV12-2 to TRBJ2-5; D remains unclear. The germline gives CDR1 SGHLS, CDR2 HYDKME. V was cut by 4 bases and J by 2 bases, with 12 bases left in between. This CDR3 has 14 residues. The CDR3 spells CASSMEGRQDTQYF. The sequenced CDR3 bases are TGTGCCAGCTCCATGGAGGGTCGCCAAGACACCCAGTAC.

Sample share makes this clone medium-sized. Gene names and germline refer to mouse. The sequenced fragment ends 1 residue before the CDR3 boundary, so the rest is inferred from the germline J gene. The chain combines TRBV26 with TRBJ1-3; 7 nucleotides align to TRBD1. This CDR3 comprises 14 residues. V lost 6 bases, J lost 1 base, and 3 bases stayed unmatched. Germline V lookup: CDR1 KGHPV, CDR2 FQNQEV (reference sequence). CDR3 DNA (partial): TGTGCCAGCAGCCAGGGACAGTCTGGAAATACGCTCTAT. Residues: CASSQGQSGNTLY. In full, the CDR3 is CASSQGQSGNTLYF.

A note on this clone: Mouse gene names and germline throughout. CDR3 loop: CASSLWGDTQYF. Incomplete CDR3 DNA: TGTGCCAGCAGTCTCTGGGGGGACACCCAGTAC. The chain links TRBV26 to TRBJ2-5; 7 nucleotides match TRBD2. The read ends 1 residue before the CDR3 terminus; that terminus is restored from the germline J gene. The germline V gene has CDR1 KGHPV and CDR2 FQNQEV (reference sequence). The trim removed 3 bases at V and 6 bases at J, leaving 0 bases unmatched. The CDR3 extends over 12 amino acids.

This clone was observed a handful of times. All gene names here are mouse names. With the read ending 1 residue before the CDR3 end, the germline J gene is used to fill in that end. The chain links TRBV26 to TRBJ2-7; the D gene is possibly TRBD1 (6 bases). The CDR3 totals 12 residues. Per germline, CDR1 KGHPV and CDR2 FQNQEV (reference sequence). Trimming stripped 6 bases from V and 4 bases from J, with 10 bases between. CDR3: CASSLRGYEQYF. The CDR3 DNA, read in part, is TGTGCCAGCAGCCTCAGGGGTTATGAACAGTAC.

A remark on this clone: Gene names and germline refer to mouse. The missing CDR3 end, 1 residue past where the read stops, is filled in from the germline J gene. The V and J genes are TRBV12-2 and TRBJ1-2; no firm D call. From germline, CDR1 is SGHLS and CDR2 HYDKME. This CDR3 contains 13 residues. With 4 bases removed from V and 1 base from J, the gap between germline ends came to 9 bases. The CDR3 bases that were read are TGTGCCAGCTCCCCCGCAGGAAACTCCGACTACACC. It codes for CASSPAGNSDYT. The CDR3 in full is CASSPAGNSDYTF.

On this clone itself: The germline and genes are mouse ones. The read gets to within 1 residue of the CDR3 end, and the germline J gene fills in the rest. This chain uses TRBV23 with TRBJ1-6; the table's D gene call, TRBD1, was not cross checked with the DNA. TRBJ1-6 qualifies as an ORF whose function is uncertain. CDR1 and CDR2 (germline): KGHTA, FQNQQP. There are 15 residues in the CDR3. Partial CDR3 DNA: TGCTCCAGCAGTCAATCGCCAGGGAGAAATTCGCCCCTCTAC. Amino acid sequence: CSSSQSPGRNSPLY. The complete CDR3 sequence is CSSSQSPGRNSPLYF.

Only a few counts were recorded for this clone. These gene names are mouse names. The read stops 1 residue short of the end of the CDR3; the missing end is completed from the germline J gene. V usage is TRBV13-2 and J usage is TRBJ2-5; 8 bases line up with TRBD2. The CDR3 sequence is 14 residues long. Germline CDR1 is NNHNN and CDR2 is SYGAGS (reference sequence). The V segment lost 1 base and the J segment 6 bases; nucleotides outside the gene matches: 4. The CDR3 DNA, read in part, is TGTGCCAGCGGTGATCGGGGGGGCGGGGACACCCAGTAC. It encodes CASGDRGGGDTQY. The whole CDR3 protein is CASGDRGGGDTQYF.

This clone was seen only once. The gene symbols are mouse symbols. The read halts 1 residue ahead of the CDR3 end, with the missing end drawn from the germline J gene. The gene calls are TRBV13-1 and TRBJ2-4; no clear D. Trimming removed 2 bases from V and 0 bases from J, with 4 bases in between. The CDR3 runs 13 residues. Per germline, CDR1 NSHNY and CDR2 SYGAGN. The CDR3 DNA, read in part, is TGTGCCAGCAGTGAGGGGAGTCAAAACACCTTGTAC. Translating gives CASSEGSQNTLY. The CDR3 as a whole reads CASSEGSQNTLYF.

A remark on this clone: Mouse names are used for the genes. Read sequence stops 1 residue before the CDR3 end, and the germline J gene provides the missing end. The rearrangement links TRBV3 to TRBJ1-1; 8 bases agree with TRBD1. Germline V gene sequence: CDR1 SNHLY, CDR2 FYNGKV (reference sequence). V shed 2 bases, J shed 1 base, and the junction held 3 bases outside the gene matches. CDR3 length equals 15 residues. The CDR3 reads CASSLRGTGNTEVFF. Incomplete CDR3 DNA: TGTGCCAGCAGCTTAAGGGGGACAGGGAACACAGAAGTCTTC.

To note about this clone: Gene names are the mouse ones. The read falls 1 residue short of the CDR3 end, and the missing part is taken from the germline J gene. The rearrangement joins TRBV20 to TRBJ2-1, with D unclear. The length of the CDR3 is 13 residues. Trimming stripped 1 base from V and 3 bases from J, with 7 bases between. CDR1 is GFQATS, CDR2 STVNSAI, per germline. CDR3 region: CGARGQVYAEQFF. The CDR3 bases that were read are TGTGGTGCTAGGGGACAAGTCTATGCTGAGCAGTTC.

As to this clone: Mouse germline and gene names are used. Read coverage stops 1 residue before the CDR3 terminus; the germline J gene supplies the remainder. The chain recombines TRBV24 with TRBJ2-7; 7 bases are shared with TRBD1. CDR1 and CDR2 from the germline V gene are KGHTA and FRNEEI. The trim removed 3 bases at V and 5 bases at J, leaving 7 bases unmatched. The length of the CDR3 is 14 residues. This chain's CDR3 is CASSLGQGEDEQYF. CDR3 bases read: TGTGCCAGCAGTCTAGGGCAGGGGGAAGATGAACAGTAC.